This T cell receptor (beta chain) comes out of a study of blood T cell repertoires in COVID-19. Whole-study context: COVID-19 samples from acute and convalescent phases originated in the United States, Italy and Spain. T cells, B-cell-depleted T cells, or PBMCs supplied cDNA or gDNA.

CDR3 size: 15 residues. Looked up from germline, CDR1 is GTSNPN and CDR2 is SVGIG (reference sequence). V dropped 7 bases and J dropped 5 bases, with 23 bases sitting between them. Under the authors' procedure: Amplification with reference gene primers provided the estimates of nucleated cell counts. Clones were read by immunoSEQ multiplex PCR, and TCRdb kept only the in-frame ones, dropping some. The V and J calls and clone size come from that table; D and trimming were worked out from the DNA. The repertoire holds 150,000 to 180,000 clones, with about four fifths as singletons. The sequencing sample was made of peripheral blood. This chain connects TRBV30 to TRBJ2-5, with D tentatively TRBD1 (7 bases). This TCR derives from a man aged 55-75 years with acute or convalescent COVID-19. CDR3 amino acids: CALSPVEGAGETQYF. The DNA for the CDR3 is TGTGCCTTGTCCCCGGTGGAGGGGGCGGGGGAGACCCAGTACTTC.